These 18 T cell receptor beta chains were all obtained from the same sample, sequenced in a study of T cells in Graves' hyperthyroidism and ophthalmopathy. Regions amplified from RNA transcripts were the TCR beta CDR3 regions. Initially, a first-round RT-PCR of the TCR CDR3 employed the HTBI primer set. MiXCR, run by TCRdb on the multiplex PCR reads, gives a single entry per CDR3 protein. This table holds 660,000 or so distinct CDR3 sequences, approximately 42% found once. The sequenced sample was peripheral blood or thyroid tissue (not recorded which). Receptors originate from an adult man with Graves' disease, either hyperthyroidism or ophthalmopathy (not recorded which).

This clonotype was detected only a few times. J is TRBJ2-7 and V is TRBV20-1; tentatively, D is TRBD1 (5 bases). Germline V gene lookup returns CDR1 DFQATT and CDR2 SNEGSKA (reference sequence). The CDR3 has 14 residues. The ends were cut back, 3 bases at V and 3 bases at J, with 15 bases in the middle. CDR3 bases: TGCAGTGCTAGGAAGGGCGAGACAGTCTACGAGCAGTACTTC. Residues: CSARKGETVYEQYF.

This clonotype was observed at least ten times. The chain is built from TRBV7-2 and TRBJ1-6, with D perhaps matching TRBD1 (6 bases). From germline, CDR1 is SGHTA and CDR2 FQGNSA. This CDR3 has 14 amino acids. Deletions cut 0 bases from V and 9 bases from J, with 9 bases between. This chain's CDR3 is CASSLATDSSPLHF. CDR3 nucleotide sequence: TGTGCCAGCAGCTTAGCAACGGACAGTTCACCCCTCCACTTT.

This clonotype was found a few times. The chain combines TRBV13 with TRBJ1-2, with TRBD1 matching 8 bases. V was clipped by 5 bases and J by 3 bases; unmatched bases: 8. In germline, CDR1 is PRHDT, CDR2 FYEKMQ (reference sequence). The CDR3 totals 15 residues. In nucleotides, the CDR3 is TGTGCCAGCAGCCGACGGGACAGGCGGGACTATGGCTACACCTTC. Amino acid sequence: CASSRRDRRDYGYTF.

The table lists this clonotype with many counts. The rearrangement links TRBV15 to TRBJ1-1; D gene ambiguous. This CDR3 spans 14 amino acids. Germline V gives CDR1 LNHNV, CDR2 YYDKDF (reference sequence). V gave up 0 bases and J gave up 0 bases, with 5 bases separating them. The DNA of the CDR3 is TGTGCCACCAGCAGAGAACAAGTGAACACTGAAGCTTTCTTT. Translation: CATSREQVNTEAFF. The variable domain in full, with the rest retrieved from reference TRBV15 and TRBJ1-1, is DAMVIQNPRYQVTQFGKPVTLSCSQTLNHNVMYWYQQKSSQAPKLLFHYYDKDFNNEADTPDNFQSRRPNTSFCFLDIRSPGLGDTAMYLCATSREQVNTEAFFGQGTRLTVV.

This clonotype was seen ten or more times. The rearrangement joins TRBV9 to TRBJ1-2; D unresolved. CDR3 size: 16 residues. The V end was cut by 0 bases, the J end by 4 bases, with 16 bases between. Germline lookup yields CDR1 SGDLS and CDR2 YYNGEE. In DNA form, the CDR3 reads TGTGCCAGCAGCGTAGATACGGACCCGACCATCTATGGCTACACCTTC. It encodes CASSVDTDPTIYGYTF.

About this clonotype itself: Given the absence of the conserved phenylalanine or tryptophan at the CDR3 end, a read error is likely. The gene calls are TRBV25-1 and TRBJ1-6; 8 bases are shared with TRBD1. V shed 5 bases and J 9 bases; nucleotides not matched to a gene: 12. The length of the CDR3 is 16 residues. Germline CDR1 and CDR2: MGHDK and SYGVNS. The CDR3 DNA sequence: TGTGCCAGCAGTATAAAGAAGGACAGGGTGAGTTCACCCCTCCACTCT. This gives the protein CASSIKKDRVSSPLHS.

This clonotype was seen repeatedly, ten times or more. The genes are TRBV2 and TRBJ1-5; D gene ambiguous. The length of the CDR3 is 15 residues. The V end lost 4 bases, the J end lost 2 bases, and 12 bases lay between the germline ends. Looked up from germline, CDR1 is SNHLY and CDR2 is FYNNEI. CDR3 loop: CASSVSGLGNQPQHF. The CDR3 nucleotides read TGTGCCAGCAGTGTCTCGGGATTGGGCAATCAGCCCCAGCATTTT.

As to this clonotype: A single base separates this from a much larger clone, so it may be a read error. The chain links TRBV5-1 to TRBJ2-5; D ambiguous. Per the germline V gene, CDR1 is SGHRS and CDR2 is YFSETQ. This CDR3 has 11 amino acids. CDR3 region: CANSFGMGQYF. CDR3 sequence (DNA): TGCGCCAACAGCTTTGGAATGGGCCAGTACTTC.

Ten or more counts support this clonotype. The rearrangement uses TRBV12-3 or TRBV12-4 and TRBJ1-6; D unresolved. Trimming cost V 7 bases and J 11 bases, with 12 bases left between them. This CDR3 is 12 amino acids long. This CDR3 reads CASMEGRTPLHF. As DNA, the CDR3 is TGTGCCAGCATGGAAGGGAGAACACCCCTCCACTTT.

This chain uses TRBV7-9 with TRBJ1-1; D uncertain. The germline gives CDR1 SEHNR, CDR2 FQNEAQ (reference sequence). The CDR3 length is 12 residues. Here the CDR3 DNA reads TGTGCTAGAGCGGCGGCGAACACTGAAGCTTTCTTT. This encodes CARAAANTEAFF.

CDR3 DNA: TGTGCCAGTAGTATTTCAGGGCATTCGACTAACTATGGCTACACCTTC. This gives the protein CASSISGHSTNYGYTF. V is TRBV19 and J is TRBJ1-2, with a weak D call TRBD1 (5 bases). Trimming pared 3 bases from V and 0 bases from J, leaving 14 bases between. This CDR3 is 16 amino acids long. CDR1 and CDR2 (germline): LNHDA, SQIVND (reference sequence).

This chain links TRBV29-1 with TRBJ2-2, with D possibly TRBD2 on 5 matching bases. Per the germline V gene, CDR1 is SQVTM and CDR2 is ANQGSEA. Trimming pared 4 bases from V and 3 bases from J, leaving 9 bases between. The CDR3 is 13 amino acids. CDR3 bases: TGCAGCGTTGGGACTCCAGACACCGGGGAGCTGTTTTTT. Translated, it gives CSVGTPDTGELFF.

This chain joins TRBV7-9 and TRBJ1-1; D is uncertain. Germline CDR1 SEHNR, CDR2 FQNEAQ (reference sequence). V gave up 3 bases and J gave up 2 bases, with 13 bases separating them. This CDR3 region has 15 residues. The CDR3: CASSLAYQHNTEAFF. The CDR3 DNA reads TGTGCCAGCAGCTTGGCCTACCAGCATAACACTGAAGCTTTCTTT.

The chain couples TRBV7-9 to TRBJ2-6; possibly TRBD2 for D (5 bases). This CDR3 has 17 amino acids. Trimming removed 2 bases at V and 0 bases at J, with 11 bases between. Germline CDR1 SEHNR, CDR2 FQNEAQ (reference sequence). The CDR3: CASSLRLRGSGANVLTF. The CDR3 nucleotides read TGTGCCAGCAGCTTACGCCTACGGGGCTCTGGGGCCAACGTCCTGACTTTC.

This clonotype was detected only once. CDR3 sequence reads: CASLNTEAFF. In DNA form, the CDR3 reads TGTGCCAGTCTGAACACTGAAGCTTTCTTT. This rearrangement joins TRBV25-1 to TRBJ1-1; D unresolved. V was pared by 9 bases and J by 0 bases, with 2 bases between. CDR3 size: 10 residues. The germline V gene encodes CDR1 MGHDK and CDR2 SYGVNS.

The chain uses TRBV24-1 and TRBJ1-5; D is ambiguous. The CDR3 has 17 residues. Per the germline V gene, CDR1 is KGHDR and CDR2 is SFDVKD. V was cut by 6 bases and J by 1 base, with 18 bases left in between. The CDR3 here is CATSSSSSQDSNQPQHF. Here the CDR3 DNA reads TGTGCCACCAGTAGCTCCAGTAGCCAGGACAGCAATCAGCCCCAGCATTTT.

This clonotype has ten or more counts. J is TRBJ1-3 and V is TRBV29-1; D gene uncertain. The V end lost 4 bases, the J end lost 1 base, and 14 bases lay between the germline ends. Germline assignment: CDR1 SQVTM and CDR2 ANQGSEA. The length of the CDR3 is 15 residues. CDR3 sequence reads: CSVGSWERSGNTIYF. The CDR3 bases are TGCAGCGTTGGCTCGTGGGAACGGTCTGGAAACACCATATATTTT. The full variable domain, in which reference TRBV29-1 and TRBJ1-3 provide the parts outside the CDR3, is SAVISQKPSRDICQRGTSLTIQCQVDSQVTMMFWYRQQPGQSLTLIATANQGSEATYESGFVIDKFPISRPNLTFSTLTVSNMSPEDSSIYLCSVGSWERSGNTIYFGEGSWLTVV.

The chain links TRBV6-1 to TRBJ1-1, with D perhaps TRBD1 (5 bases). Germline CDR1 reads MNHNS; CDR2 reads SASEGT. V lost 4 bases and J lost 0, with 15 bases in between. CDR3 length: 16 residues. The CDR3 reads CASSAPGRTLNTEAFF. The CDR3 nucleotides are TGTGCCAGCAGTGCCCCGGGACGGACCCTGAACACTGAAGCTTTCTTT.